A single sample is the source of the 21 T cell receptor beta chains below, sequenced in a study of T cell responses to AZD1222 COVID-19 vaccine. Clones were sequenced by immunoSEQ multiplex PCR, and TCRdb holds only the in-frame ones, with some missing. This sample has 140,000 to 150,000 clones, with roughly 88% found just once. The sequenced sample was peripheral blood, obtained on day 0 of AZD1222 vaccination. The receptors originated from an adult in good health.

This clone has just a few counts. The chain has TRBV7-9 and TRBJ2-7, with TRBD1 matching over 8 bases. Losses at the gene ends were 5 bases for V and 3 bases for J; bases not matched to a gene: 6. The CDR3 runs to 14 residues. In germline, CDR1 is SEHNR, CDR2 FQNEAQ (reference sequence). The CDR3, as DNA: TGTGCCAGCAGCCCGGGGACAGGTCGCTACGAGCAGTACTTC. It codes for CASSPGTGRYEQYF.

V usage is TRBV29-1 and J usage is TRBJ2-3, with a possible D match to TRBD1 (6 bases). CDR1 is SQVTM, CDR2 ANQGSEA, per germline. V shed 2 bases and J shed 0 bases, with 21 bases lying between them. This CDR3 is built from 18 residues. This chain's CDR3 is CSVESQGLSTASTDTQYF. The CDR3 DNA reads TGCAGCGTTGAATCGCAGGGGCTCTCCACCGCTAGCACAGATACGCAGTATTTT.

This rearrangement joins TRBV7-3 to TRBJ2-5; 9 bases align to TRBD2. Looked up from germline, CDR1 is SGHTA and CDR2 is FQGTGA. V gave up 5 bases and J gave up 1 base; unmatched junction bases: 5. The CDR3 sequence is 15 residues long. The CDR3 DNA is TGTGCCAGCAGCCTGCGCGGGGGGGCCCAAGAGACCCAGTACTTC. It specifies CASSLRGGAQETQYF.

The chain carries TRBV30 and TRBJ1-2; D gene uncertain. This CDR3 is built from 13 residues. Germline values: CDR1 GTSNPN, CDR2 SVGIG (reference sequence). Trimming took off 3 bases at V and 2 bases at J, with 10 bases between the two ends. CDR3 in DNA: TGTGCCTGGAGAAATACCTTCAACTATGGCTACACCTTC. This sequence encodes CAWRNTFNYGYTF.

The V and J genes are TRBV6-5 and TRBJ1-2; TRBD1 aligns across 7 bases. The germline gives CDR1 MNHEY, CDR2 SVGAGI. This CDR3 region has 13 residues. Trimming cost V 6 bases and J 5 bases; bases outside gene matches: 6. For the CDR3, the DNA is TGTGCCAGCAGCCAGGGACAGACTTATGGCTACACCTTC. Protein product: CASSQGQTYGYTF.

The chain links TRBV7-3 to TRBJ2-2; D ambiguous. The CDR3 sequence is 13 residues long. Per the germline V gene, CDR1 is SGHTA and CDR2 is FQGTGA. With 1 base removed from V and 6 bases from J, the gap between germline ends came to 6 bases. CDR3 in DNA: TGTGCCAGCAGCTTAAACCAGGCCGGGGAGCTGTTTTTT. Translation gives CASSLNQAGELFF.

The CDR3 is CASSITGGYGYTF. In DNA, the CDR3 is TGTGCCAGCAGCATCACAGGGGGTTATGGCTACACCTTC. The rearrangement links TRBV27 to TRBJ1-2, with 8 nucleotides matching TRBD1. Trimming took 6 bases from V and 5 from J; bases not matched to a gene: 5. This CDR3 contains 13 residues. Looked up from germline, CDR1 is MNHEY and CDR2 is SMNVEV (reference sequence).

This chain joins TRBV28 and TRBJ1-3; TRBD1 might be the D (6 bases). Germline CDR1 MDHEN, CDR2 SYDVKM. Between the trimmed V and J ends, which lost 4 bases and 0 bases, there was a span of 22 bases. The CDR3 spans 19 residues. The CDR3 region is CASSSARGGDPSSGNTIYF. CDR3 sequence (DNA): TGTGCCAGCAGTTCGGCGAGGGGGGGAGACCCAAGCTCTGGAAACACCATATATTTT.

In this sample, this clone turned up once. This chain uses TRBV6-5 with TRBJ1-2; D gene ambiguous. V was shortened by 0 bases and J by 1 base, with 9 bases between the two germline ends. CDR3 size: 15 residues. Germline CDR1 is MNHEY and CDR2 is SVGAGI. The CDR3 DNA follows: TGTGCCAGCAGTTACTCAGCGACAAGTAACTATGGCTACACCTTC. Translation gives CASSYSATSNYGYTF.

The chain employs TRBV5-4 and TRBJ2-1; 8 nucleotides match TRBD2. Looked up from germline, CDR1 is SGHNT and CDR2 is YYREEE (reference sequence). This CDR3 has 15 residues. V was pared by 3 bases and J by 3 bases, with 5 bases of the junction left unmatched. In nucleotides, the CDR3 is TGTGCCAGCAGCTCCGGGGGGGCCCTCTACAATGAGCAGTTCTTC. Its translation: CASSSGGALYNEQFF.

The gene calls are TRBV11-3 and TRBJ2-7, with 7 bases aligning to TRBD1. V trimming: 5 bases; J trimming: 7 bases; junction bases outside the gene matches: 11. In germline, CDR1 is SGHNT, CDR2 YENEEA. The CDR3 sequence is 14 residues long. The CDR3 here is CASSPRDREWEQYF. CDR3 bases: TGTGCCAGCAGCCCAAGGGACAGAGAGTGGGAGCAGTACTTC.

The chain couples TRBV6-5 to TRBJ2-7, with TRBD2 matching over 7 bases. Germline V gene sequence: CDR1 MNHEY, CDR2 SVGAGI. Losses at the gene ends were 7 bases for V and 1 base for J; bases not matched to a gene: 7. The CDR3 consists of 14 residues. The CDR3 sequence: CASTQAGLSYEQYF. The CDR3 nucleotides read TGTGCCAGCACCCAAGCGGGACTTTCCTACGAGCAGTACTTC.

The chain is built from TRBV9 and TRBJ1-2, with D perhaps TRBD1 (5 bases). Germline V gene lookup returns CDR1 SGDLS and CDR2 YYNGEE. Trimming removed 5 bases from V and 8 bases from J, with 16 bases in between. This CDR3 is 13 amino acids long. DNA of the CDR3: TGTGCCAGCAGGGTCTCAGGGTATAGCGGCTACACCTTC. Its translation: CASRVSGYSGYTF. Based on the CDR3 plus reference TRBV9 and TRBJ1-2, the full variable domain is DSGVTQTPKHLITATGQRVTLRCSPRSGDLSVYWYQQSLDQGLQFLIQYYNGEERAKGNILERFSAQQFPDLHSELNLSSLELGDSALYFCASRVSGYSGYTFGSGTRLTVV.

This clone was observed a handful of times. J is TRBJ2-3 and V is TRBV7-9, with D perhaps TRBD2 (6 bases). V was clipped by 3 bases and J by 0 bases, with 13 bases between them. CDR3 length: 16 amino acids. Germline lookup yields CDR1 SEHNR and CDR2 FQNEAQ (reference sequence). CDR3 in DNA: TGTGCCAGCAGCTTGGAGGGAAGGGCTAGCACAGATACGCAGTATTTT. This gives the protein CASSLEGRASTDTQYF.

The V gene is TRBV2, the J gene TRBJ1-5; 7 nucleotides match TRBD1. Germline V CDR1 and CDR2: SNHLY, FYNNEI. The CDR3 is 16 amino acids. V was clipped by 2 bases and J by 0 bases; unmatched bases: 4. The CDR3 loop reads CASSEFRTGSNQPQHF. CDR3 sequence (DNA): TGTGCCAGCAGTGAATTCCGGACAGGTAGCAATCAGCCCCAGCATTTT.

This clone showed up just once. CDR3 nucleotide sequence: TGTGCCAGCAGCCCCTACTTAGCGTCTTCACCCCTCCACTTT. Residues: CASSPYLASSPLHF. V is TRBV7-2 and J is TRBJ1-6; D not certain. V was shortened by 5 bases and J by 9 bases, with 14 bases between the two germline ends. This CDR3 has 14 amino acids. From germline, CDR1 is SGHTA and CDR2 FQGNSA.

The chain recombines TRBV5-1 with TRBJ2-3; 11 bases line up with TRBD2. The germline V gene has CDR1 SGHRS and CDR2 YFSETQ. The CDR3 runs 20 residues. With V trimmed by 3 bases and J by 0 bases, 15 bases remained unmatched. This chain's CDR3 is CASSWTPLAGGALSTDTQYF. CDR3 in DNA: TGCGCCAGCAGCTGGACCCCGCTAGCGGGGGGCGCCCTCAGCACAGATACGCAGTATTTT.

The chain recombines TRBV5-1 with TRBJ2-7; 7 positions match TRBD1. This CDR3 spans 15 amino acids. V lost 4 bases and J lost 3; bases outside the gene matches: 10. CDR1 is SGHRS, CDR2 YFSETQ, per germline. The CDR3, as DNA: TGCGCCAGCAGCCCAAGACAGGGATCGAACTACGAGCAGTACTTC. Protein: CASSPRQGSNYEQYF.

The chain employs TRBV7-9 and TRBJ1-2; 7 bases align to TRBD1. Germline CDR1 and CDR2: SEHNR and FQNEAQ (reference sequence). The V and J ends lost 4 bases and 4 bases, in that order; junction bases with no gene match: 6. CDR3 size: 14 residues. CDR3 sequence (DNA): TGTGCCAGCAGCTCTCGACAGGGAAGCTATGGCTACACCTTC. As protein: CASSSRQGSYGYTF. The whole variable domain, filled in from reference TRBV7-9 and TRBJ1-2, reads DTGVSQNPRHKITKRGQNVTFRCDPISEHNRLYWYRQTLGQGPEFLTYFQNEAQLEKSRLLSDRFSAERPKGSFSTLEIQRTEQGDSAMYLCASSSRQGSYGYTFGSGTRLTVV.

J is TRBJ1-1 and V is TRBV7-9; D is undetermined. The CDR3 extends over 14 amino acids. The V and J ends lost 5 bases and 1 base respectively, with 11 bases between them. Germline-derived CDR1 and CDR2 are SEHNR and FQNEAQ (reference sequence). The CDR3 DNA reads as TGTGCCAGCAGCCCTAAGCGGTGGAACACTGAAGCTTTCTTT. Protein: CASSPKRWNTEAFF.

The chain is built from TRBV5-1 and TRBJ1-1, with 8 bases identical to TRBD1. With V trimmed by 0 bases and J by 5 bases, 12 bases remained unmatched. Germline CDR1 and CDR2: SGHRS and YFSETQ. The CDR3 length is 17 residues. This CDR3 is CASSLGTGRSYQTEAFF. DNA of the CDR3: TGCGCCAGCAGCTTGGGGACAGGGAGATCTTACCAAACTGAAGCTTTCTTT. The full variable domain, rest sourced from reference TRBV5-1 and TRBJ1-1, is KAGVTQTPRYLIKTRGQQVTLSCSPISGHRSVSWYQQTPGQGLQFLFEYFSETQRNKGNFPGRFSGRQFSNSRSEMNVSTLELGDSALYLCASSLGTGRSYQTEAFFGQGTRLTVV.